These 27 T cell receptor gamma chains came from one sample sequenced in a study of gamma-delta T cells after stem cell transplantation. TCRdb used CATT to re-call clones from the RT-PCR reads. In the table there are 3,000 to 3,500 gamma-chain clones, approximately 4.9% of which are singletons. The sequenced material came from gamma-delta T cells. The source is a human donor. It is not recorded whose cells these are; they may come from a transplant donor.

A few counts support this clone. Given a far larger clone just one base away, this is likely a sequencing read error. The same CDR3 also results from other DNA sequences found in this sample. The chain employs TRGV9 and TRGJP. The CDR3 extends over 16 amino acids. From germline, CDR1 is GITISATS and CDR2 ISYDGTV (reference sequence). CDR3 nucleotides: TGTGCCTTGTGGGAGGTGCAAGTGTTGGGCAAAAAAATCAAGGTATTT. This sequence encodes CALWEVQVLGKKIKVF.

This clone was counted only a few times. At the DNA level, this CDR3 is encoded by other sequences in the same sample as well. This rearrangement joins TRGV9 to TRGJP. The CDR3 loop spans 15 amino acids. CDR1 and CDR2 from the germline V gene are GITISATS and ISYDGTV (reference sequence). Trimming took 4 bases from V and 7 from J; bases not matched to a gene: 4. The DNA of the CDR3 is TGTGCCTTGTGGGATCGGGAGTTGGGCAAAAAAATCAAGGTATTT. Encoded protein: CALWDRELGKKIKVF.

The CDR3 sequence is CALWEVQKEKLF. Written as DNA, the CDR3 is TGTGCCTTGTGGGAGGTGCAAAAAGAGAAACTCTTT. The J gene is TRGJ1 or TRGJ2, the V gene TRGV9. The germline V gene encodes CDR1 GITISATS and CDR2 ISYDGTV (reference sequence). V lost 0 bases and J lost 11; bases outside the gene matches: 7. CDR3 length: 12 residues.

This clone was detected only a few times. A far larger clone lies a single base away; this is likely a read error. Other nucleotide sequences in the sample specify the same CDR3. V gene TRGV9 combines with J gene TRGJP. Germline V lookup: CDR1 GITISATS, CDR2 ISYDGTV (reference sequence). This CDR3 is 16 amino acids long. DNA of the CDR3: TGTGCCCTGTGGGAGGCCCAAGAGTTGGGCAAAAAAATCAAGGTATTT. It is translated as CALWEAQELGKKIKVF.

This clone has more than one count but fewer than ten. Within the sample, other DNA sequences also encode this same CDR3. The V call is TRGV9, the J call TRGJP. Trimming cost V 3 bases and J 2 bases; bases outside gene matches: 4. This CDR3 has 17 residues. Germline CDR1 and CDR2: GITISATS and ISYDGTV (reference sequence). Here the CDR3 DNA reads TGTGCCTTGTGGGAGTCAAGGCAAGAGTTGGGCAAAAAAATCAAGGTATTT. This codes for CALWESRQELGKKIKVF.

In regard to this clone: The sample has other DNA sequences that encode this CDR3 too. The chain employs TRGV9 and TRGJP. Trimming removed 0 bases from V and 8 bases from J; junction bases left unmatched: 4. Germline V gene data show CDR1 as GITISATS and CDR2 as ISYDGTV (reference sequence). The CDR3 covers 16 residues. The CDR3 sequence is CALWEVNKLGKKIKVF. For the CDR3, the DNA is TGTGCCTTGTGGGAGGTGAACAAGTTGGGCAAAAAAATCAAGGTATTT.

By share, this clone counts as medium-sized. The chain carries TRGV3 and TRGJP2. With 0 bases clipped from V and 1 base from J, the junction kept 2 bases outside the gene matches. The CDR3 is 15 residues long. CDR1 is VTNTFY, CDR2 YDVSTARD, per germline (reference sequence). The CDR3 is CATWDRLSSDWIKTF. As DNA, the CDR3 is TGTGCCACCTGGGACAGGCTTAGTAGTGATTGGATCAAGACGTTT.

This clone was observed a few times. The same CDR3 can be traced to other DNA sequences in this sample. The chain uses TRGV9 and TRGJP. After removal of 4 bases from V and 3 bases from J, the junction contained 3 bases not matched to a gene. The CDR3 extends over 16 amino acids. From germline, CDR1 is GITISATS and CDR2 ISYDGTV (reference sequence). The CDR3: CALWDLQELGKKIKVF. DNA for the CDR3: TGTGCCTTGTGGGACTTGCAAGAGTTGGGCAAAAAAATCAAGGTATTT.

The chain couples TRGV3 to TRGJ1 or TRGJ2. Losses at the gene ends were 0 bases for V and 5 bases for J; bases not matched to a gene: 4. The germline CDR1 and CDR2 sequences are VTNTFY and YDVSTARD (reference sequence). The CDR3 consists of 13 residues. The CDR3 DNA reads TGTGCCACCTGGGACAGGCTGAATTATAAGAAACTCTTT. Its translation is CATWDRLNYKKLF.

This clone was picked up a small number of times. V gene TRGV9 combines with J gene TRGJP. V shed 4 bases and J 4 bases; nucleotides not matched to a gene: 4. Germline V lookup: CDR1 GITISATS, CDR2 ISYDGTV (reference sequence). The CDR3 is 16 residues long. The CDR3 loop reads CALWDRQELGKKIKVF. DNA of the CDR3: TGTGCCTTGTGGGACCGACAAGAGTTGGGCAAAAAAATCAAGGTATTT.

This clone is categorized as medium-sized (0.01 to 0.1%). The rearrangement joins TRGV4 to TRGJ1 or TRGJ2. V lost 0 bases to trimming and J lost 0 bases; unmatched junction nucleotides: 5. The germline V gene has CDR1 EGSTGY and CDR2 YDSYTSSV. CDR3 length equals 15 residues. The CDR3 DNA sequence: TGTGCCACCTGGGATGGGCGTTTGAATTATTATAAGAAACTCTTT. It specifies CATWDGRLNYYKKLF.

Only a few counts were recorded for this clone. The CDR3 DNA follows: TGTGCCTTGTGGGAGGCCTATTCTCAGTTGGGCAAAAAAATCAAGGTATTT. Protein product: CALWEAYSQLGKKIKVF. The chain employs TRGV9 and TRGJP. After removal of 2 bases from V and 8 bases from J, the junction contained 9 bases not matched to a gene. CDR1 is GITISATS and CDR2 is ISYDGTV in the germline V gene (reference sequence). This CDR3 region has 17 residues.

By sample share, this clone is medium-sized. Other nucleotide sequences in the sample specify the same CDR3. The genes are TRGV4 and TRGJ1 or TRGJ2. This CDR3 is built from 14 residues. After removal of 5 bases from V and 7 bases from J, the junction contained 14 bases not matched to a gene. Per germline, CDR1 EGSTGY and CDR2 YDSYTSSV. The CDR3 protein is CATWGPLGWYKKLF. As DNA, the CDR3 is TGTGCCACCTGGGGTCCCCTCGGATGGTATAAGAAACTCTTT.

This clone rates as medium-sized. The V gene is TRGV9, the J gene TRGJP. Germline assignment: CDR1 GITISATS and CDR2 ISYDGTV (reference sequence). The CDR3 covers 16 residues. J lost 6 bases, V lost 2 bases, and 4 bases had no gene match. The CDR3 is CALWEELELGKKIKVF. The CDR3 DNA follows: TGTGCCTTGTGGGAGGAATTAGAGTTGGGCAAAAAAATCAAGGTATTT.

This clone is categorized as medium-sized (0.01 to 0.1%). The genes are TRGV2 and TRGJ1 or TRGJ2. This CDR3 is 12 amino acids long. The trim removed 2 bases at V and 4 bases at J, leaving 2 bases unmatched. Germline values: CDR1 EGSNGY, CDR2 YDSYNSKV. DNA of the CDR3: TGTGCCACCTGGGACGCCTATTATAAGAAACTCTTT. Its translation is CATWDAYYKKLF.

Sample share makes this clone medium-sized. The sample carries other DNA sequences with the same CDR3. The chain employs TRGV9 and TRGJP. Germline-derived CDR1 and CDR2 are GITISATS and ISYDGTV (reference sequence). There are 15 residues in the CDR3. Losses at the gene ends were 3 bases for V and 7 bases for J; bases not matched to a gene: 3. The CDR3 sequence: CALWEKELGKKIKVF. For the CDR3, the DNA is TGTGCCTTGTGGGAGAAGGAGTTGGGCAAAAAAATCAAGGTATTT.

Remarks on this clone: Other DNA sequences within the sample encode an identical CDR3. This chain links TRGV9 with TRGJP. CDR1 and CDR2 from the germline V gene are GITISATS and ISYDGTV (reference sequence). This CDR3 contains 15 residues. After removal of 2 bases from V and 7 bases from J, the junction contained 2 bases not matched to a gene. The CDR3 region is CALWEGELGKKIKVF. The CDR3 nucleotides read TGTGCCTTGTGGGAGGGGGAGTTGGGCAAAAAAATCAAGGTATTT.

In its sample, this clone is medium-sized (0.01 to 0.1%). This chain uses TRGV8 with TRGJP2. Germline lookup yields CDR1 VENAVY and CDR2 YDSYNSRV. The V segment lost 4 bases and the J segment 2 bases; nucleotides outside the gene matches: 10. The CDR3 covers 16 residues. The CDR3 loop reads CATWDLTLSSDWIKTF. CDR3 bases: TGTGCCACCTGGGACCTCACCCTGAGTAGTGATTGGATCAAGACGTTT.

By proportion, this clone is medium-sized. This chain uses TRGV3 with TRGJ1 or TRGJ2. Per germline, CDR1 VTNTFY and CDR2 YDVSTARD (reference sequence). J was trimmed by 3 bases and V by 0 bases; bases with no gene match: 11. This CDR3 is 16 amino acids long. This CDR3 is CATWDRPLSGYYKKLF. The CDR3 DNA sequence: TGTGCCACCTGGGACAGGCCGTTGTCTGGTTATTATAAGAAACTCTTT.

This clone appeared a few times. At the DNA level, this CDR3 is encoded by other sequences in the same sample as well. The rearrangement links TRGV2 to TRGJ1 or TRGJ2. The germline V gene encodes CDR1 EGSNGY and CDR2 YDSYNSKV. CDR3 length: 13 amino acids. The ends lost 1 base at V and 5 bases at J; junction bases unmatched: 5. DNA of the CDR3: TGTGCCACCTGGGACGGCCCAGATTATAAGAAACTCTTT. It encodes CATWDGPDYKKLF.

This clone was counted between two and nine times. The chain combines TRGV9 with TRGJP. The CDR3 has 20 residues. CDR1 and CDR2 (germline): GITISATS, ISYDGTV (reference sequence). The trim removed 1 base at V and 3 bases at J, leaving 12 bases unmatched. CDR3 in amino acids: CALWEVNPLTQELGKKIKVF. CDR3 nucleotides: TGTGCCTTGTGGGAGGTTAACCCTCTAACGCAAGAGTTGGGCAAAAAAATCAAGGTATTT.

This clone was found a few times. The chain has TRGV9 and TRGJP. Germline-derived CDR1 and CDR2 are GITISATS and ISYDGTV (reference sequence). CDR3 length: 15 residues. Unmatched junction bases numbered 6, after V lost 6 bases and J lost 7 bases. The CDR3 nucleotides are TGTGCCTTGTGGAATGATGAGTTGGGCAAAAAAATCAAGGTATTT. It specifies CALWNDELGKKIKVF.

By share, this clone counts as medium-sized. The sample has other DNA sequences that encode this CDR3 too. This chain connects TRGV9 to TRGJ1 or TRGJ2. The CDR3 runs 15 residues. After removal of 0 bases from V and 10 bases from J, the junction contained 15 bases not matched to a gene. Germline V gene data show CDR1 as GITISATS and CDR2 as ISYDGTV (reference sequence). The CDR3 reads CALWEVLGPGGKKLF. The CDR3 DNA is TGTGCCTTGTGGGAGGTGCTGGGCCCCGGCGGCAAGAAACTCTTT.

Judged by abundance, this clone is medium-sized. J is TRGJ1 or TRGJ2 and V is TRGV9. V was pared by 3 bases and J by 0 bases, with 2 bases of the junction left unmatched. Germline CDR1 is GITISATS and CDR2 is ISYDGTV (reference sequence). The CDR3 has 13 amino acids. CDR3 nucleotide sequence: TGTGCCTTGTGGGAGATGAATTATTATAAGAAACTCTTT. Amino acid sequence: CALWEMNYYKKLF.

By its share, this clone is medium-sized (0.01 to 0.1%). The V call is TRGV4, the J call TRGJ1 or TRGJ2. J gave up 3 bases and V 4 bases, and 3 bases lay outside the gene matches. The CDR3 length is 12 residues. CDR1 and CDR2 (germline): EGSTGY, YDSYTSSV. The CDR3 reads CATWEFYYKKLF. DNA of the CDR3: TGTGCCACCTGGGAGTTTTATTATAAGAAACTCTTT.

This clone ranks as medium-sized. The CDR3 DNA follows: TGTGCCTTGTGGGAGGTTTTCGCGCAAGAAGCGTTGGGCAAAAAAATCAAGGTATTT. This encodes CALWEVFAQEALGKKIKVF. The chain recombines TRGV9 with TRGJP. With 1 base clipped from V and 9 bases from J, the junction kept 15 bases outside the gene matches. This CDR3 has 19 residues. Per the germline V gene, CDR1 is GITISATS and CDR2 is ISYDGTV (reference sequence).

This clone turned up a few times. The chain recombines TRGV9 with TRGJ1 or TRGJ2. With V trimmed by 0 bases and J by 6 bases, 11 bases remained unmatched. This CDR3 is 15 amino acids long. Germline V gene sequence: CDR1 GITISATS, CDR2 ISYDGTV (reference sequence). Written as DNA, the CDR3 is TGTGCCTTGTGGGAGGTGCAGGCGTCCCCTTATAAGAAACTCTTT. Its protein product is CALWEVQASPYKKLF.